The clone carrying this T cell receptor (beta chain) is deemed medium-sized. Its antigen remains unknown. The data derive from a study of T cells in Graves' hyperthyroidism and ophthalmopathy. Study-wide background: Peripheral blood was drawn at first diagnosis, prior to all treatment.

Germline CDR1 reads LNHDA; CDR2 reads SQIVND (reference sequence). CDR3 size: 15 residues. Trimming stripped 3 bases from V and 1 base from J, with 11 bases between. General study points: Blood also showed most of the thyroid clonotypes that were expanded above 0.001.

What was amplified from RNA transcripts were TCR beta CDR3 regions. The HTBI primer set drove a first-round RT-PCR of the TCR CDR3. Each CDR3 protein is one row after TCRdb ran MiXCR on the multiplex PCR reads. Of 20,000 to 30,000 distinct CDR3 sequences in the sample, roughly 45% were seen once. Sequences were obtained from blood. The chain has TRBV19 and TRBJ2-3; D may be TRBD2 (5 bases). The receptor was isolated from a woman aged 30 to 39 with Graves' hyperthyroidism. CDR3 DNA: TGTGCCAGTAGTATCGCCGGGATCGGCACAGATACGCAGTATTTT. Its protein product is CASSIAGIGTDTQYF.